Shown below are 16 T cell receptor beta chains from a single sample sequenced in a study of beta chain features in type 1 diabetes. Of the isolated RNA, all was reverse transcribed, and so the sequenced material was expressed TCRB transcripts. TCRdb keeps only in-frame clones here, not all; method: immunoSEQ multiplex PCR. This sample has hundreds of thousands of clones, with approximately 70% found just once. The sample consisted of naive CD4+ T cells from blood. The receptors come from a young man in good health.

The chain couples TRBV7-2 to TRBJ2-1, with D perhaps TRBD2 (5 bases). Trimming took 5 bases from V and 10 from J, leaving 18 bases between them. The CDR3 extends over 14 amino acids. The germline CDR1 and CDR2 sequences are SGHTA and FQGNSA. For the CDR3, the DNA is TGTGCCAGCAGCCCTGCGTGGGGAGCGGACGAGCAGTTCTTC. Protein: CASSPAWGADEQFF.

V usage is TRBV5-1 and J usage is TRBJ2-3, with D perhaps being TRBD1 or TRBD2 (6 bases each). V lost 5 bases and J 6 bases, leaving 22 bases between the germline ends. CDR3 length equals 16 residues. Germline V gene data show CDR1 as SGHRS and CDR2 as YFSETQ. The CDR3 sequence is CASSPSGGLTRDTQYF. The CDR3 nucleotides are TGCGCCAGCAGTCCCTCCGGGGGCCTTACCAGGGATACGCAGTATTTT.

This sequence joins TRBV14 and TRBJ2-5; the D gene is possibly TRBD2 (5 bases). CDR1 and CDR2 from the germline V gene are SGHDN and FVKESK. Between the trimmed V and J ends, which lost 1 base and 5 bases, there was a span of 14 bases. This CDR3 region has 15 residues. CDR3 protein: CASSQVGGWTETQYF. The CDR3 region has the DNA TGTGCCAGCAGCCAAGTCGGAGGCTGGACGGAGACCCAGTACTTC.

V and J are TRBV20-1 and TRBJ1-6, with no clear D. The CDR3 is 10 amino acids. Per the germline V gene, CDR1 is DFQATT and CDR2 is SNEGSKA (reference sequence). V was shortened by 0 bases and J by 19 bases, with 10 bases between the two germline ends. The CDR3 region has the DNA TGCAGTGCTAGAGAGAGGGAGTTGCACTTT. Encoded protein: CSARERELHF.

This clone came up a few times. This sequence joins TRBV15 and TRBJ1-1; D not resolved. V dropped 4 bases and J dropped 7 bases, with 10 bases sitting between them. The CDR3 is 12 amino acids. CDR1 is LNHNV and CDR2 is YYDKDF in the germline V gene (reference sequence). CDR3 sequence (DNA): TGTGCCACCAGCACCTCGACGAGTGAAGCTTTCTTT. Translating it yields CATSTSTSEAFF.

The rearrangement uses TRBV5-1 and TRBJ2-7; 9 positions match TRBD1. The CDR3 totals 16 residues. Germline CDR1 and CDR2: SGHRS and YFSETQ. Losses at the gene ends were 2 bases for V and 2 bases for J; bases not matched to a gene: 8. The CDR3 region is CASSLGQGTFTYEQYF. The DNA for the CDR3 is TGCGCCAGCAGCTTAGGACAGGGGACGTTTACCTACGAGCAGTACTTC.

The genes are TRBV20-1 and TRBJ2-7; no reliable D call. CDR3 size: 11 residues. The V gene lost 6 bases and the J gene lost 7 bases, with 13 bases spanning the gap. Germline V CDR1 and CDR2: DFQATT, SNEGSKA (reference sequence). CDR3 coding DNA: TGCAGTGCCCGGATGGGGAATGAGCAGTACTTC. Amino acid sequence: CSARMGNEQYF.

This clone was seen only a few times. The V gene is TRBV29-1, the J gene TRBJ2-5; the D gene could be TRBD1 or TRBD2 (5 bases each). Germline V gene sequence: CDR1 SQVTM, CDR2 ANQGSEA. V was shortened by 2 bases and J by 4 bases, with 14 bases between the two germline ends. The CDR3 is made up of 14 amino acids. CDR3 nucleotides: TGCAGCGTTGAAAGTCGAGGGACCGGAGAGACCCAGTACTTC. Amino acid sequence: CSVESRGTGETQYF. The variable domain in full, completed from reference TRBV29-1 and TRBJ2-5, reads SAVISQKPSRDICQRGTSLTIQCQVDSQVTMMFWYRQQPGQSLTLIATANQGSEATYESGFVIDKFPISRPNLTFSTLTVSNMSPEDSSIYLCSVESRGTGETQYFGPGTRLLVL.

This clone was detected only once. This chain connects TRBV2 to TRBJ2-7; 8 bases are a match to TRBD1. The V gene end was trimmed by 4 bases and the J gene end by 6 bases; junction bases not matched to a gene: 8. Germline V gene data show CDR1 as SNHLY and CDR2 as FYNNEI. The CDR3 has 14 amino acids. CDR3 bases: TGTGCCAGCAGTGTGCAGGGGGCGCGAAGCGAGCAGTACTTC. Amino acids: CASSVQGARSEQYF.

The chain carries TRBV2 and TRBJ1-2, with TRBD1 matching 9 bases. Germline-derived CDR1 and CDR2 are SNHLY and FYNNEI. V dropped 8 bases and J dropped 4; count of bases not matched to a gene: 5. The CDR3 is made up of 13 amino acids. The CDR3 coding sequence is TGTGCCAGCCTAAGGACAGGGGCCTATGGCTACACCTTC. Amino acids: CASLRTGAYGYTF.

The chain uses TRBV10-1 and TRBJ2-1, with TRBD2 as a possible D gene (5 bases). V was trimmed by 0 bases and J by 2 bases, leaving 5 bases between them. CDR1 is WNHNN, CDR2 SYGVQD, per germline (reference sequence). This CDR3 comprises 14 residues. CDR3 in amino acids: CASSESGTYNEQFF. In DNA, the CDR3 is TGCGCCAGCAGTGAGTCCGGGACCTACAATGAGCAGTTCTTC.

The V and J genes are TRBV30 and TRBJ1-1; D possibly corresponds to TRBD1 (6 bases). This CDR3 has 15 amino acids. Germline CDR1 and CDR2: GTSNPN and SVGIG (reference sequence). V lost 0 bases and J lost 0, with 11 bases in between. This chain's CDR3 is CAWSVQGSMNTEAFF. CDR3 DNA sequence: TGTGCCTGGAGTGTACAGGGAAGCATGAACACTGAAGCTTTCTTT.

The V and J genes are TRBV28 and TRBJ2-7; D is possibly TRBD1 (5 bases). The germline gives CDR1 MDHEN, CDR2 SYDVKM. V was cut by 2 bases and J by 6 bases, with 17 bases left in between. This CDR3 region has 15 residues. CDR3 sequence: CASSLGGTGLGEQYF. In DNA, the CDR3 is TGTGCCAGCAGTTTAGGTGGCACAGGATTAGGCGAGCAGTACTTC.

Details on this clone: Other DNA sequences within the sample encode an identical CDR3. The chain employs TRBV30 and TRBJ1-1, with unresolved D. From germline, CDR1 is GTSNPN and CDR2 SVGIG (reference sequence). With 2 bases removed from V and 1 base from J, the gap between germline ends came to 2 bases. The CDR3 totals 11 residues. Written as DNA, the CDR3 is TGTGCCTGGAGTCGGAACACTGAAGCTTTCTTT. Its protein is CAWSRNTEAFF.

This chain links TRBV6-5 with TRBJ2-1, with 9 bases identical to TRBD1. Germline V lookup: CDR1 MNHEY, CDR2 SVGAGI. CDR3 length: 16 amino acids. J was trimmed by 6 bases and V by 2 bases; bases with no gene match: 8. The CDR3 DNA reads TGTGCCAGCAGTTACCAGACAGGGGGAGGCATCAATGAGCAGTTCTTC. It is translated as CASSYQTGGGINEQFF.

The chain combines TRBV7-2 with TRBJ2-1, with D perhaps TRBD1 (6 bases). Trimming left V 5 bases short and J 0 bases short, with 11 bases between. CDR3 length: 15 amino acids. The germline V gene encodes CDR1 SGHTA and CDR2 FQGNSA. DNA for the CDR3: TGTGCCAGCAGCCTCGGACAGATCTCCTACAATGAGCAGTTCTTC. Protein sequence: CASSLGQISYNEQFF.